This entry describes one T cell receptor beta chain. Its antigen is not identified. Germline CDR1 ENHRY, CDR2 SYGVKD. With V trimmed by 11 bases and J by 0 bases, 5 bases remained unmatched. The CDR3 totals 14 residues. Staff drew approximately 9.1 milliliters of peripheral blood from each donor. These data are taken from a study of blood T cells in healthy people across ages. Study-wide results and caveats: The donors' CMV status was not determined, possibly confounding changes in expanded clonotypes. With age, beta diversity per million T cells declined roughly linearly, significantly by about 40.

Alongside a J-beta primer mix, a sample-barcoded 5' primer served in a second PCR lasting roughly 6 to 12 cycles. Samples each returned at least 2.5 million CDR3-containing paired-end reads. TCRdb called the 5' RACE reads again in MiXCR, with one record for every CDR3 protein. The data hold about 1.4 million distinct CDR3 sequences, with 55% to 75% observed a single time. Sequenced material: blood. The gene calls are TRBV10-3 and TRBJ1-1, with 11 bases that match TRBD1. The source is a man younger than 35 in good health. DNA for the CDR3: TGTGCCGCTCGGACAGGGGGCATGAACACTGAAGCTTTCTTT. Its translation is CAARTGGMNTEAFF.